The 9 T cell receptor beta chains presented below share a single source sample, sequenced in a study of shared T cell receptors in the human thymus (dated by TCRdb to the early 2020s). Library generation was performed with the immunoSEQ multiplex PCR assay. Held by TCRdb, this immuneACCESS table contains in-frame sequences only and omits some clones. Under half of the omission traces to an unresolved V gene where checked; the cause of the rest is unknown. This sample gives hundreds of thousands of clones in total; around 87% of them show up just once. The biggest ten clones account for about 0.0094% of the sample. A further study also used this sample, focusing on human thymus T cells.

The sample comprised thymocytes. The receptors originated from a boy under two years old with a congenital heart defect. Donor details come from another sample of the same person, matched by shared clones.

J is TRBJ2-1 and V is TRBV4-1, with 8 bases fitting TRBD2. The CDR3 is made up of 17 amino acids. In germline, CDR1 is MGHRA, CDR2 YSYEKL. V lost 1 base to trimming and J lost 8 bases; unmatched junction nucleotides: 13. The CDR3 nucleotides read TGCGCCAGCAGCCAAGGCCCGAGCGGGAGCTTTGGCGATGAGCAGTTCTTC. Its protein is CASSQGPSGSFGDEQFF.

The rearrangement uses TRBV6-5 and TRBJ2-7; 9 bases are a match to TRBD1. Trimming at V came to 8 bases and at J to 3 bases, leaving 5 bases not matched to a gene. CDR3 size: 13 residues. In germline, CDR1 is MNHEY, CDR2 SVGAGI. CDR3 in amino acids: CASGDRDVYEQYF. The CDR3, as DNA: TGTGCCAGCGGGGACAGGGACGTCTACGAGCAGTACTTC.

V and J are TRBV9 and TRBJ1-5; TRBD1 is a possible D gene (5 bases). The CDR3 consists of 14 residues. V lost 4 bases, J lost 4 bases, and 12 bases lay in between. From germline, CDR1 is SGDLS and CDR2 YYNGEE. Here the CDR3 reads CASSPRGTNQPQHF. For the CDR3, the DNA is TGTGCCAGCAGCCCCCGGGGGACTAATCAGCCCCAGCATTTT.

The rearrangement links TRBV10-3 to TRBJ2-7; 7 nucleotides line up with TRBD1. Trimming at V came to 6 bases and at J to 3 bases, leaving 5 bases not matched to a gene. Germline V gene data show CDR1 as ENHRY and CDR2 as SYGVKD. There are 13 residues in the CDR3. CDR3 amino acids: CAIRTDRDYEQYF. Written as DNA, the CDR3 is TGTGCCATCAGAACAGACAGGGACTACGAGCAGTACTTC.

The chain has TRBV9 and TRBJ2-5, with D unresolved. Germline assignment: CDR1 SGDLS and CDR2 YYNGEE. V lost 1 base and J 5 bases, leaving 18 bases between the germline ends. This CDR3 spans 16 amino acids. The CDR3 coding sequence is TGTGCCAGCAGCGTAAAATTCTTTTGGGTGGAGGAGACCCAGTACTTC. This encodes CASSVKFFWVEETQYF.

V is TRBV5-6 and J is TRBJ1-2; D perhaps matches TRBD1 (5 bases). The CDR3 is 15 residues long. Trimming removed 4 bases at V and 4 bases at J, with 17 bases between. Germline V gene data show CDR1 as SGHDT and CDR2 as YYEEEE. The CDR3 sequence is CASSTNRQKIYGYTF. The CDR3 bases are TGTGCCAGCAGCACTAACCGACAGAAGATCTATGGCTACACCTTC.

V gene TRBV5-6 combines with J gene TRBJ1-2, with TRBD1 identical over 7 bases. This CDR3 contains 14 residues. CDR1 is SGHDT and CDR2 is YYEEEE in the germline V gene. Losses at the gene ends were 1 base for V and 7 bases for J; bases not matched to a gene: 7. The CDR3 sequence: CASSLTGAQGGYTF. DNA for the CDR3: TGTGCCAGCAGCTTGACAGGGGCCCAGGGTGGCTACACCTTC.

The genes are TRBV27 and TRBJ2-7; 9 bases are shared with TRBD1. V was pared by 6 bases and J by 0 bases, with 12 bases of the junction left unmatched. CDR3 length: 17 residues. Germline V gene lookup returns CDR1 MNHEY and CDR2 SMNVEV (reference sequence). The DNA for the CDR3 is TGTGCCAGCAGGGAACAGGGGGCAGGGGGCTCCTCCTACGAGCAGTACTTC. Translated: CASREQGAGGSSYEQYF.

The CDR3 DNA sequence: TGCGCCAGCCAGGACAGGGAAGTATTAACAGATACGCAGTATTTT. This codes for CASQDREVLTDTQYF. The gene calls are TRBV5-1 and TRBJ2-3; 8 bases fit TRBD1. This CDR3 is built from 15 residues. J was trimmed by 3 bases and V by 7 bases; bases with no gene match: 10. Germline loops: CDR1 SGHRS, CDR2 YFSETQ.